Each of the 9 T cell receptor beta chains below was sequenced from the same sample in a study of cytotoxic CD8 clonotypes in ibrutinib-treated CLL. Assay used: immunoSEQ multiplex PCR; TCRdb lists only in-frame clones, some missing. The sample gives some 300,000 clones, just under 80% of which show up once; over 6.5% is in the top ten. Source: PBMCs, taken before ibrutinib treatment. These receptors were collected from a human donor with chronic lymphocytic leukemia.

CDR3 nucleotide sequence: TGCGCCAGCAGCTTTGGTATTGGCGGGGGCTCCTACGAGCAGTACTTC. It translates to CASSFGIGGGSYEQYF. The chain employs TRBV5-1 and TRBJ2-7, with 7 bases aligning to TRBD2. The V gene's germline CDR1 is SGHRS and CDR2 YFSETQ. After removal of 2 bases from V and 0 bases from J, the junction contained 8 bases not matched to a gene. CDR3 length: 16 amino acids.

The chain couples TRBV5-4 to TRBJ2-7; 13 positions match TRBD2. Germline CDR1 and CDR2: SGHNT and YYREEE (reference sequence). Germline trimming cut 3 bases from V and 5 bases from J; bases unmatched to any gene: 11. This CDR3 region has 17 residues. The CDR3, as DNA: TGTGCCAGCAGCTCGGGACCGGGACTAGCGGGGAGAGACGAGCAGTACTTC. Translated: CASSSGPGLAGRDEQYF.

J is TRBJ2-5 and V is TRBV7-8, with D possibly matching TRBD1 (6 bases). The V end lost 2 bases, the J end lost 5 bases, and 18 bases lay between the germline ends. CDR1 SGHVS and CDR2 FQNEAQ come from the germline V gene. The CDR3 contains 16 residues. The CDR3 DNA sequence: TGTGCCAGCAGCTTAATGGGCAGGGGACGAGGGGAGACCCAGTACTTC. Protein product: CASSLMGRGRGETQYF.

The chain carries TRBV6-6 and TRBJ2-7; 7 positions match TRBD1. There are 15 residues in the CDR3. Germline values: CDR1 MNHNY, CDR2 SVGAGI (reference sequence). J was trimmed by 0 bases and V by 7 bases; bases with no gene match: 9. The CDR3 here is CASTRRQGPSYEQYF. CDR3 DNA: TGTGCCAGCACCAGACGACAGGGCCCCTCCTACGAGCAGTACTTC.

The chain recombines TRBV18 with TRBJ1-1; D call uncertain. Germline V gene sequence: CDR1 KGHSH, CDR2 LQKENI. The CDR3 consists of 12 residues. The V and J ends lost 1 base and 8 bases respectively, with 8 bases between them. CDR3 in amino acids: CASSPLTGEAFF. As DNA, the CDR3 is TGTGCCAGCTCACCACTCACTGGGGAAGCTTTCTTT.

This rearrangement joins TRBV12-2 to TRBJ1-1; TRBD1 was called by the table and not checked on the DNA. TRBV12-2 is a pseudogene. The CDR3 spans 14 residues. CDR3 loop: CASRGRDRGREAFF. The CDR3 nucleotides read TGTGCAAGTCGCGGACGAGACAGGGGCCGTGAAGCTTTCTTT.

The CDR3: CASSSWTGPYEQYF. CDR3 nucleotides: TGTGCCAGCAGCTCCTGGACTGGACCCTACGAGCAGTACTTC. The chain joins TRBV7-2 to TRBJ2-7; the D gene is possibly TRBD2 (5 bases). CDR1 SGHTA and CDR2 FQGNSA come from the germline V gene. Trimming cost V 4 bases and J 2 bases, with 12 bases left between them. The CDR3 totals 14 residues.

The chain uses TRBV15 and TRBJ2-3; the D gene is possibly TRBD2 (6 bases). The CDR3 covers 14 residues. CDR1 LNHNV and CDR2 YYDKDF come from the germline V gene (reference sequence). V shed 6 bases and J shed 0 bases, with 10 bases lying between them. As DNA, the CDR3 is TGTGCCACCAGGTCGGCGGGGAGCACAGATACGCAGTATTTT. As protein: CATRSAGSTDTQYF.

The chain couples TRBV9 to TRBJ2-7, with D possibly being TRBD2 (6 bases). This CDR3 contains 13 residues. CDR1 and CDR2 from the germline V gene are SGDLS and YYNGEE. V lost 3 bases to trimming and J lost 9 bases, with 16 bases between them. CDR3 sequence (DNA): TGTGCCAGCAGCGCCACAGGCGCCGGGGGGCAGTACTTC. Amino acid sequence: CASSATGAGGQYF.